The sequence of this T cell receptor beta chain was determined in a study of blood T cell repertoires in COVID-19 (dated by TCRdb to 2018 to 2021). For the study in its entirety: Samples covering the acute and convalescent phases of COVID-19 were provided by collaborators in the United States, Italy and Spain. The prospective study material was composed of cDNA or gDNA derived from T cells, B-cell-depleted T cells, or PBMCs. Subjects who had been exposed to COVID-19, were actively infected with it, or had recovered from it provided the deeply sampled blood TCRbeta repertoires that made up the dataset. The repertoires were released in a freely available public database intended as a resource for research on the immune response to SARS-CoV-2. The samples were drawn from two sources: the first 160 participants of the ongoing ImmuneRACE study, and 1,254 subjects contributed by 6 global collaborators. Nearly every sample came with metadata listing a de-identified subject ID, COVID-19 status, age in years and sex. HLA class I and class II types, where available, came from metadata supplied by the sample provider rather than from assay-based typing. The investigation overall reported the following: How much clinical and demographic metadata was included differed by source and by participant, and the metadata was provided uncurated.

In Seattle, one collaborating source enrolled patients while the infection was active and tracked those patients longitudinally over the course of disease. Each collaborating institution followed its own protocols to collect whole blood in K2EDTA tubes. For TCRbeta analysis, collaborators shipped samples as frozen whole blood, isolated PBMCs, or DNA extracted from either of those sample types. Note on this clone: The antigen it recognizes is unknown. The sample holds no much larger clone one base away, and base qualities are not on file.

The immunoSEQ Assay, a bias-controlled multiplex PCR, was used to amplify TCRbeta CDR3 regions from genomic DNA. The original pipeline was this. Nucleated cell counts per sample were estimated from amplification of reference gene primers within the assay. To quantify the absolute abundance of each unique TCRbeta CDR3 rearrangement, sequence reads were collapsed and filtered. Productive Simpson clonality was computed per sample as the square root of Simpson's diversity index over productive rearrangements. TCRdb took this table from immuneACCESS and kept in-frame rearrangements with V and J called. Such tables lack part of the clones; where checked against another copy, unresolved V genes explain under half of the gap, and the rest is unexplained. V and J calls and clone size are copied from that table; D and trimming were computed from the DNA. Within this sample are roughly 120,000 clones, with around nine tenths of them counted one time only. Roughly 2.1% of the sample is held by the ten biggest clonotypes.

The CDR3 covers 16 residues, taking in both the cysteine and the phenylalanine. Left in the record is the CDR3 DNA by itself, 48 bases read in frame from the first base. The germline V gene (reference sequence) yields SEHNR for CDR1 and FQNEAQ for CDR2. Trimming takes 5 bases off V and 4 bases off J; junction bases not matched to a gene: 12. This receptor was identified in a man over 45 with COVID-19, enrolled during active disease. The specimen was peripheral blood. The V and J genes are TRBV7-9 and TRBJ2-5, with 8 central nucleotides matching TRBD1. In nucleotides, the sequence is TGTGCCAGCAGCCAGACCCCCCCGGGACAGGTAGAGACCCAGTACTTC. Its translation is CASSQTPPGQVETQYF.